The rows below give T cell receptor beta chains drawn from one sample of a study of technical replicates of blood from a few donors. The assay was immunoSEQ multiplex PCR, and TCRdb's table has in-frame clones only and misses some. The table includes tens of thousands of clones, roughly 94% detected once. The sample taken for sequencing was T cells isolated from PBMCs. The receptors shown here come from a human donor in good health. Both conserved end residues are trimmed from each CDR3.

j_call v_call cdr3_length cdr3_aa
TRBJ2-3 TRBV11-3 13 ASSPAGQRADTQY
TRBJ2-1 TRBV6-6 10 ASSYVGKEQF
TRBJ2-7 TRBV11-3 11 ASSLIRGYEQY
TRBJ1-2 TRBV19 13 ASTRDREINYGYT
TRBJ2-3 TRBV30 12 AWSVTRREDTQY
TRBJ2-7 TRBV7-9 12 ASTSLAGAYEQY
TRBJ2-1 TRBV4-1 15 ASSPRASGSRYNEQF
TRBJ1-5 TRBV28 15 ASSPRLATGKNQPQH
TRBJ1-5 TRBV6-5 11 ASSFRLDQPQH
TRBJ1-1 TRBV5-1 13 ASSSLPGQNTEAF
TRBJ1-1 TRBV6-5 12 ASSYGEANTEAF
TRBJ2-3 TRBV7-7 13 ASSLSSGSTDTQY
TRBJ1-2 TRBV18 12 ASSSSGANYGYT
TRBJ2-3 TRBV29-1 12 SVGLAGAGDTQY
TRBJ1-5 TRBV4-3 11 ASSQDDSQPQH
TRBJ2-7 TRBV19 11 ATSDRVIYEQY
TRBJ2-7 TRBV6-5 11 ASSWGLIYEQY
TRBJ1-1 TRBV27 12 ASSLRAGSTEAF
TRBJ1-1 TRBV9 14 ASSGPGTGDNTEAF
TRBJ1-5 TRBV2 11 ASSERGGQPQH
TRBJ2-2 TRBV7-2 12 ASFRRDSTGELF
TRBJ2-1 TRBV29-1 13 SVEGGQGTYNEQF
TRBJ2-3 TRBV18 15 ASSESRLAGLEDTQY
TRBJ2-7 TRBV15 13 ATSTTLQGINEQY
TRBJ2-3 TRBV11-3 14 ASSLGTSGITDTQY
TRBJ2-5 TRBV11-2 12 ASSLSGGKETQY
TRBJ2-3 TRBV4-1 14 ASSQRDSEHGDTQY
TRBJ1-1 TRBV27 12 ASRLYAGTGEAF
TRBJ2-2 TRBV18 14 ASSPTGRGNTGELF
TRBJ2-1 TRBV6-1 13 ASSGFLTSGNEQF
TRBJ2-3 TRBV18 14 ASSLSGTGRIDTQY
TRBJ1-5 TRBV25-1 13 ASSEGGYGDQPQH
TRBJ2-1 TRBV30 14 AWGRTRQGIYNEQF
TRBJ2-7 TRBV19 12 ASKVWDRDYEQY
TRBJ1-1 TRBV5-4 12 ASSSRQPNTEAF
TRBJ2-2 TRBV7-9 12 ASSPQREGGELF
TRBJ2-2 TRBV5-3 20 ARSFIFGRLAGGQPSGGELF
TRBJ2-7 TRBV9 12 ASSIGQGSYEQY
TRBJ2-7 TRBV7-2 12 ASTLAGDSYEQY
TRBJ2-7 TRBV19 12 ASSTIAGEYEQY
TRBJ1-5 TRBV28 14 ASSPDRGQSNQPQH
TRBJ2-5 TRBV5-1 11 ASSLGEAETQY
TRBJ1-1 TRBV7-9 13 ASTLQGAGDTEAF
TRBJ1-2 TRBV18 10 ASSPVEDGYT
TRBJ1-4 TRBV6-5 13 ASSSGQPPLEKLF
TRBJ2-3 TRBV6-1 13 ASRGVSGAVDTQY
TRBJ1-1 TRBV13 14 ASSVLPGQINTEAF
TRBJ1-5 TRBV4-1 18 ASSHVLGWYRGSRNQPQH
TRBJ1-1 TRBV2 10 ASTKDSLEAF
TRBJ1-4 TRBV30 16 AWSVWDRRPGVNEKLF
TRBJ1-2 TRBV2 12 ASSEAPLNYGYT
TRBJ1-2 TRBV5-4 12 ASSPPDRAYGYT
TRBJ2-7 TRBV5-8 15 ASSSGTSGRVIYEQY
TRBJ2-7 TRBV2 14 ASSSTLAGDLNEQY